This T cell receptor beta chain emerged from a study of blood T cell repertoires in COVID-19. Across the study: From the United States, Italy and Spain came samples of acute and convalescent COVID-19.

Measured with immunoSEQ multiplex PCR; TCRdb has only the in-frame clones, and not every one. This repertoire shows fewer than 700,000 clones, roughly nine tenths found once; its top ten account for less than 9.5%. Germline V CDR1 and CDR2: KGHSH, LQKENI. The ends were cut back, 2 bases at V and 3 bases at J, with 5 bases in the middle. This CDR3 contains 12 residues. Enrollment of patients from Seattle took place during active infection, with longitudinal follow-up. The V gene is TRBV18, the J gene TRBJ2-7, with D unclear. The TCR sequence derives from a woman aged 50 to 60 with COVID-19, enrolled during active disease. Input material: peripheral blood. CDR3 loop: CASSPTDYEQYF. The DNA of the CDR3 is TGTGCCAGCTCACCAACAGACTACGAGCAGTACTTC.